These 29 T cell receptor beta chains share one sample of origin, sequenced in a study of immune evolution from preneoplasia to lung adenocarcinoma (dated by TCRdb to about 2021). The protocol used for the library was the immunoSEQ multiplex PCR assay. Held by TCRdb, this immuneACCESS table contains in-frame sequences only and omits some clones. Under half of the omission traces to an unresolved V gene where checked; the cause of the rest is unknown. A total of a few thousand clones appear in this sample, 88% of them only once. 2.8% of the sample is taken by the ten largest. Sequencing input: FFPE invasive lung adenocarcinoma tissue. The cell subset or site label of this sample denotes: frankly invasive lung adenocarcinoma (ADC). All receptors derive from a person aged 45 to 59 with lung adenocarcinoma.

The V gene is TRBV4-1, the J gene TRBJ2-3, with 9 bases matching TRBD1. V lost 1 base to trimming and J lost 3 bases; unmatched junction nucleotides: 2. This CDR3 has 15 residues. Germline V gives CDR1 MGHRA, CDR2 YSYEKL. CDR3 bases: TGCGCCAGCAGCCAAGTCGGACAGGGGACAGATACGCAGTATTTT. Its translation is CASSQVGQGTDTQYF.

This CDR3 reads CASSGTGTQFF. The CDR3 DNA reads TGTGCCAGCAGCGGGACAGGGACGCAGTTCTTC. V is TRBV5-6 and J is TRBJ2-1; 9 positions match TRBD1. The length of the CDR3 is 11 residues. Per the germline V gene, CDR1 is SGHDT and CDR2 is YYEEEE. The ends lost 4 bases at V and 12 bases at J; junction bases unmatched: 2.

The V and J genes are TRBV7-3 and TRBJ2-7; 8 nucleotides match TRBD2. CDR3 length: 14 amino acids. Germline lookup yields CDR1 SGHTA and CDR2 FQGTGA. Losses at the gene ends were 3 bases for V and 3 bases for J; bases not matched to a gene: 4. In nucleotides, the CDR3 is TGTGCCAGCAGCTTGGGGACTAGAGGCTACGAGCAGTACTTC. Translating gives CASSLGTRGYEQYF. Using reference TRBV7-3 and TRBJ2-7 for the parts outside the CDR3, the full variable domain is GAGVSQTPSNKVTEKGKYVELRCDPISGHTALYWYRQSLGQGPEFLIYFQGTGAADDSGLPNDRFFAVRPEGSVSTLKIQRTERGDSAVYLCASSLGTRGYEQYFGPGTRLTVT.

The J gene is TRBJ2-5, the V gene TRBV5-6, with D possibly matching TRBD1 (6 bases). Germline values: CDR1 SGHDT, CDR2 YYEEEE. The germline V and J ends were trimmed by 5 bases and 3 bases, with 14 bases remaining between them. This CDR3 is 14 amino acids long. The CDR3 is CASRRAGDEETQYF. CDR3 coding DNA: TGTGCCAGCAGGCGAGCAGGGGACGAAGAGACCCAGTACTTC.

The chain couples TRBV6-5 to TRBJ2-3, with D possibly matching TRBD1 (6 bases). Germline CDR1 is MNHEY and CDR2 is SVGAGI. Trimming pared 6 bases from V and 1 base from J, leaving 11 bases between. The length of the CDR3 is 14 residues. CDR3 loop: CASRQGYGTDTQYF. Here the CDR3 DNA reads TGTGCCAGCAGACAGGGATATGGCACAGATACGCAGTATTTT.

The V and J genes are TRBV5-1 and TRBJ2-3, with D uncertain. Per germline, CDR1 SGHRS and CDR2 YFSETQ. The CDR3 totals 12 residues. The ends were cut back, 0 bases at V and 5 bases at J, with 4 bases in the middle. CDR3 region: CASSLALDTQYF. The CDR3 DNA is TGCGCCAGCAGCTTGGCCTTAGATACGCAGTATTTT.

The CDR3, as DNA: TGTGCCAGCAGCGCCTCGGCAGGGAGGGAGACCCAGTACTTC. It encodes CASSASAGRETQYF. J is TRBJ2-5 and V is TRBV7-6; tentative D call: TRBD2 (6 bases). Trimming took off 5 bases at V and 5 bases at J, with 15 bases between the two ends. The CDR3 extends over 14 amino acids. CDR1 SGHVS and CDR2 FNYEAQ come from the germline V gene.

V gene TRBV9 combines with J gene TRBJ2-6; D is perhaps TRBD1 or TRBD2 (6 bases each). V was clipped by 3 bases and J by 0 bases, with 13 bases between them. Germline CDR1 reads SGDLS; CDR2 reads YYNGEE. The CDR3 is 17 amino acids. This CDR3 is CASSARGHSSGANVLTF. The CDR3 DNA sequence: TGTGCCAGCAGCGCCCGGGGGCATAGCTCTGGGGCCAACGTCCTGACTTTC.

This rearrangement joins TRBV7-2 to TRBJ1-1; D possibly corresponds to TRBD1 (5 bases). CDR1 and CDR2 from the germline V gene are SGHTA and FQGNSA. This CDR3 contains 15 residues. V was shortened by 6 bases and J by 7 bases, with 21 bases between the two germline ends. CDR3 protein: CASRLESYARGEAFF. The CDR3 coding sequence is TGTGCCAGCAGATTGGAGTCATACGCTAGGGGTGAAGCTTTCTTT.

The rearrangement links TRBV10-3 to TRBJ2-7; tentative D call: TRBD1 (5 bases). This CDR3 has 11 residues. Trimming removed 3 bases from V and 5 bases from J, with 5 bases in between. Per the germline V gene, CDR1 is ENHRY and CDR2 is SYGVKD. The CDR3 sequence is CAISDRDEQYF. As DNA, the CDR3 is TGTGCCATCAGTGACAGGGACGAGCAGTACTTC.

The CDR3 is CASSLQTLRDTQYF. The CDR3 coding sequence is TGTGCCAGCAGCTTACAAACCCTGAGGGATACGCAGTATTTT. V gene TRBV7-2 combines with J gene TRBJ2-3; D gene unclear. CDR1 is SGHTA, CDR2 FQGNSA, per germline. Trimming took 2 bases from V and 6 from J, leaving 12 bases between them. The CDR3 sequence is 14 residues long.

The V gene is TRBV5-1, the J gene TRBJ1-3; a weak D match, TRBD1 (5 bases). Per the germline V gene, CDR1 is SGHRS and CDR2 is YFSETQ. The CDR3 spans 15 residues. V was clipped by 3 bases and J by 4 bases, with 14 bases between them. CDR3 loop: CASSSGSPGGNTIYF. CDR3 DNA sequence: TGCGCCAGCAGCTCAGGGTCACCGGGAGGAAACACCATATATTTT.

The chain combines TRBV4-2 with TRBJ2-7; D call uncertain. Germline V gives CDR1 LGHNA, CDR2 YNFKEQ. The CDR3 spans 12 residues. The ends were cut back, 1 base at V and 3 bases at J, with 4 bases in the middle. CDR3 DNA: TGTGCCAGCAGCCAAGGCATCTACGAGCAGTACTTC. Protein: CASSQGIYEQYF.

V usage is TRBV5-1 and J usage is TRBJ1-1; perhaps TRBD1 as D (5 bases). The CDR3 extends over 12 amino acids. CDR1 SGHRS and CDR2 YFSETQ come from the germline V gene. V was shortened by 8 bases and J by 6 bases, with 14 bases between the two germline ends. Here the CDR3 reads CASKLGDSEAFF. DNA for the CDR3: TGCGCCAGTAAACTGGGGGATTCTGAAGCTTTCTTT.

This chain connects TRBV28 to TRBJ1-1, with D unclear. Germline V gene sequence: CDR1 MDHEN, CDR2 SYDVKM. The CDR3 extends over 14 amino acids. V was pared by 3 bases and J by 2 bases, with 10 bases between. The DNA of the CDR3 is TGTGCCAGCAGTTTGGGGAGGCTTAACACTGAAGCTTTCTTT. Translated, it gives CASSLGRLNTEAFF.

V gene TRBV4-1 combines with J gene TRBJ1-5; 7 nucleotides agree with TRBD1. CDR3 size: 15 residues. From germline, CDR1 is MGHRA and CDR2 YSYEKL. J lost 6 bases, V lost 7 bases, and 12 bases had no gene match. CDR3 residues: CASTMGGGKGQPQHF. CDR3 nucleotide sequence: TGCGCCAGCACCATGGGAGGGGGCAAGGGTCAGCCCCAGCATTTT.

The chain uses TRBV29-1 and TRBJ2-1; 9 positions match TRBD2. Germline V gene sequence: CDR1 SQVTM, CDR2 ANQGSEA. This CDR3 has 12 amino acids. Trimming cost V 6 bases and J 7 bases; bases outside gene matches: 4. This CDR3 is CSVETSGNEQFF. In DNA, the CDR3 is TGCAGCGTGGAGACTAGCGGTAATGAGCAGTTCTTC.

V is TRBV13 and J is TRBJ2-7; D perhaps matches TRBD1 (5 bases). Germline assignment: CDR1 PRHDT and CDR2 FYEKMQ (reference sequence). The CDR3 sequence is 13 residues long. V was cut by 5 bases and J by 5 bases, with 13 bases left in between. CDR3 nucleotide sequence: TGTGCCAGCAGCCACCCCGGACAAAACGAGCAGTACTTC. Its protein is CASSHPGQNEQYF.

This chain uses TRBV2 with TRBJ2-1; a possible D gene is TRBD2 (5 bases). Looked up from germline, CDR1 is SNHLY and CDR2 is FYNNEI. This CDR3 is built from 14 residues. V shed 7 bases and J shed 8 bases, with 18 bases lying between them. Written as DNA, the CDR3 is TGTGCCAGCATGGAGGATAACGTGTGGTATGAGCAGTTCTTC. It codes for CASMEDNVWYEQFF.

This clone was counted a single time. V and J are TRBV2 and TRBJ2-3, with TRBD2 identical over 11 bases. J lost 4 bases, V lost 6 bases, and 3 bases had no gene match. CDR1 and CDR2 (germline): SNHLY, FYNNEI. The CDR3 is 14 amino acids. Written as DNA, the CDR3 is TGTGCCAGCAGGTTACTAGCGGGAGCAGATACGCAGTATTTT. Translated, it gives CASRLLAGADTQYF. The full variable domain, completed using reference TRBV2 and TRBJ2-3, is EPEVTQTPSHQVTQMGQEVILRCVPISNHLYFYWYRQILGQKVEFLVSFYNNEISEKSEIFDDQFSVERPDGSNFTLKIRSTKLEDSAMYFCASRLLAGADTQYFGPGTRLTVL.

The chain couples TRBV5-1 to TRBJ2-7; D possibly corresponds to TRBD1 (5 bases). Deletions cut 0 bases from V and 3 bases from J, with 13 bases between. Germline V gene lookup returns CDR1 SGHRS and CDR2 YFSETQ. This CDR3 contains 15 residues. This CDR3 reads CASSLEGKGSYEQYF. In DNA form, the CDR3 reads TGCGCCAGCAGCTTGGAGGGGAAGGGAAGCTACGAGCAGTACTTC.

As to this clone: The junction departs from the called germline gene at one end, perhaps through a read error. The CDR3 spells CASSQLGEQDTQYF. The CDR3 DNA is TGTGCTAGCAGCCAGCTCGGGGAGCAAGATACGCAGTATTTT. The genes are TRBV7-7 and TRBJ2-3, with TRBD2 as a possible D gene (5 bases). Germline V gene sequence: CDR1 SSHAT, CDR2 FNYEAQ (reference sequence). This CDR3 spans 14 amino acids. Filled out from reference TRBV7-7 and TRBJ2-3, the complete variable domain reads GAGVSQSPRYKVTKRGQDVTLRCDPISSHATLYWYQQALGQGPEFLTYFNYEAQPDKSGLPSDRFSAERPEGSISTLTIQRTEQRDSAMYRCASSQLGEQDTQYFGPGTRLTVL.

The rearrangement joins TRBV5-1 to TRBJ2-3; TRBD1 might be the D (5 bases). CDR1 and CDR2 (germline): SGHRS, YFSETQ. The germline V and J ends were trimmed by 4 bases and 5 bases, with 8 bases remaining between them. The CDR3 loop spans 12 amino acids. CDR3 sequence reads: CASSQGVDTQYF. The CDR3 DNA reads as TGCGCCAGCAGCCAGGGCGTAGATACGCAGTATTTT.

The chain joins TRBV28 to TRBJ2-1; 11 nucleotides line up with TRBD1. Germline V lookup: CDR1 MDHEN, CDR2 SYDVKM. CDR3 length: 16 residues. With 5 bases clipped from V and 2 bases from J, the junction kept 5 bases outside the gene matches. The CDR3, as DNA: TGTGCCAGCAGTCCGGGACAGGGGGGCGCCTACAATGAGCAGTTCTTC. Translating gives CASSPGQGGAYNEQFF.

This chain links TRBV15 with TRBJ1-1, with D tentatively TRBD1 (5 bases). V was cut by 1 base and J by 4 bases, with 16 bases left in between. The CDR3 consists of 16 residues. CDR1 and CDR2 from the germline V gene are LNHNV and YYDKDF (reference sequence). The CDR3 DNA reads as TGTGCCACCAGCAGAGCCGGGGGGAGTGTTGGCACTGAAGCTTTCTTT. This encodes CATSRAGGSVGTEAFF. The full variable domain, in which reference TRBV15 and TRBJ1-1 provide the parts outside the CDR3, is DAMVIQNPRYQVTQFGKPVTLSCSQTLNHNVMYWYQQKSSQAPKLLFHYYDKDFNNEADTPDNFQSRRPNTSFCFLDIRSPGLGDTAMYLCATSRAGGSVGTEAFFGQGTRLTVV.

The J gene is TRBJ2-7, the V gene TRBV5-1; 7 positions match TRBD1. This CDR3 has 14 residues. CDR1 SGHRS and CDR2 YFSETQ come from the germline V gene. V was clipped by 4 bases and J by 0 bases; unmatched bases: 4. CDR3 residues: CASSLRQGSYEQYF. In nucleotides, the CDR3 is TGCGCCAGCAGCCTAAGACAGGGCTCCTACGAGCAGTACTTC.

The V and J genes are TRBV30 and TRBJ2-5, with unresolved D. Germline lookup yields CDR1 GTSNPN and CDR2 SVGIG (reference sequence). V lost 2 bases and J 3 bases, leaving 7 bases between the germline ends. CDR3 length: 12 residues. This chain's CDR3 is CAWSSRKETQYF. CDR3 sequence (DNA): TGTGCCTGGAGTTCGAGGAAAGAGACCCAGTACTTC.

This CDR3 is CASSLARGGLAEYNEQFF. The CDR3 DNA reads as TGTGCCAGCAGCTTAGCAAGGGGAGGGCTAGCGGAATACAATGAGCAGTTCTTC. The rearrangement joins TRBV7-9 to TRBJ2-1, with 7 bases fitting TRBD2. The CDR3 covers 18 residues. J gave up 4 bases and V 0 bases, and 12 bases lay outside the gene matches. Per the germline V gene, CDR1 is SEHNR and CDR2 is FQNEAQ (reference sequence).

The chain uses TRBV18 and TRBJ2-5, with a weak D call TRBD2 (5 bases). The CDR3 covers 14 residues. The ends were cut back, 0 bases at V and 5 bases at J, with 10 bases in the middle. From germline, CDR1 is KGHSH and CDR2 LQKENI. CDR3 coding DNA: TGTGCCAGCTCACCACCCTCACTAGTGGAGACCCAGTACTTC. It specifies CASSPPSLVETQYF.